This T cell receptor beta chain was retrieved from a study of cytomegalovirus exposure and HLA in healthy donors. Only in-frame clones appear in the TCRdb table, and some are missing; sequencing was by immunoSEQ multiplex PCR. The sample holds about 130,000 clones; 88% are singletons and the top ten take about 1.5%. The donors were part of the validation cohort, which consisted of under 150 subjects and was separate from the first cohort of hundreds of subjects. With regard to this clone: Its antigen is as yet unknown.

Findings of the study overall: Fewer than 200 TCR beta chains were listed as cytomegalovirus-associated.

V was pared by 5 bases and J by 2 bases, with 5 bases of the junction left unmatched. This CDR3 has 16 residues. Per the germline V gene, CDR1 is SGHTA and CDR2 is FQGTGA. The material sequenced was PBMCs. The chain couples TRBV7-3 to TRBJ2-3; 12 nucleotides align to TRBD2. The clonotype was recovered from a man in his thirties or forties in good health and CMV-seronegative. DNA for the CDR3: TGTGCCAGCAGCCCGAGACTAGCGGGGGTCACAGATACGCAGTATTTT. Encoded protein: CASSPRLAGVTDTQYF.